This is a list of T cell receptor beta chains from one sample in a study of CD8+ T cells in alopecia areata. Assay: immunoSEQ multiplex PCR; the TCRdb copy retains only in-frame clones and omits some. The sample shows roughly 140,000 clones, about 51% of them seen only once. The starting material was CD4+ T cells sorted from blood, obtained at week 0. These receptors all stem from a human donor with alopecia areata. CDR3s leave out the opening cysteine and the closing phenylalanine or tryptophan. The order of the fields is V gene, J gene, CDR3 protein.

V: TRBV30
J: TRBJ1-1
CDR3: AWSTGGPGRAF

V: TRBV20-1
J: TRBJ2-3
CDR3: SAQRPDTQY

V: TRBV30
J: TRBJ2-3
CDR3: AWSAASVVTDTQY

V: TRBV7-2
J: TRBJ2-5
CDR3: ASSLKTQY

V: TRBV28
J: TRBJ2-6
CDR3: ASSLAGAGANVLT

V: TRBV2
J: TRBJ1-2
CDR3: ASRREGQGAFGYT

V: TRBV29-1
J: TRBJ2-5
CDR3: SVDEETQY

V: TRBV7-3
J: TRBJ2-6
CDR3: ASSTGQGAGANVLT

V: TRBV6-5
J: TRBJ2-4
CDR3: ASSYSGNKNIQY

V: TRBV28
J: TRBJ1-2
CDR3: ASRLDTGGGYT

V: TRBV6-6
J: TRBJ2-5
CDR3: ASTLAGAGGETQY

V: TRBV2
J: TRBJ2-5
CDR3: ASSVQGTSAETQY

V: TRBV30
J: TRBJ2-1
CDR3: AWRGTSSYNEQF

V: TRBV20-1
J: TRBJ2-5
CDR3: SATHQETQY

V: TRBV28
J: TRBJ2-1
CDR3: ASWQSSYNEQF

V: TRBV28
J: TRBJ1-5
CDR3: ASSLFRAGQPQH

V: TRBV7-6
J: TRBJ2-3
CDR3: ASSLAIGGDTQY